A selection of T cell receptor beta chains follows, all from one sample in a study of cytomegalovirus exposure and HLA in healthy donors. Sequenced by immunoSEQ multiplex PCR; TCRdb stores in-frame clones only, minus some. The sample has roughly 140,000 clones, approximately 88% seen once; the top ten hold about 3.5%. The sequenced sample consisted of PBMCs. These receptors were collected from a woman younger than 35 in good health and CMV-seropositive. Each CDR3 is given with its conserved first and last residue. A D gene is named only where the DNA matches it firmly. Clone sizes are given selectively: once, few, many, or a class where the clone is expanded.

d_call clone_size j_call v_call cdr3_nt cdr3_aa
TRBD2 . TRBJ2-1 TRBV11-2 TGTGCCAGCAGCGCACTAGCGGGAAATGAGCAGTTCTTC CASSALAGNEQFF
TRBD2 . TRBJ2-7 TRBV4-2 TGTGCCAGCAGCCCCCCTAGCGGGAGGAGCTCCTACGAGCAGTACTTC CASSPPSGRSSYEQYF
. . TRBJ2-3 TRBV7-9 TGTGCCAGCAGCGAGGGCCCTAGCACAGATACGCAGTATTTT CASSEGPSTDTQYF
. . TRBJ1-1 TRBV9 TGTGCCAGCAGCGTAGCAGGGTCGGACACTGAAGCTTTCTTT CASSVAGSDTEAFF
TRBD1 . TRBJ2-3 TRBV18 TGTGCCAGCTCGCCGGGACAGAACACAGATACGCAGTATTTT CASSPGQNTDTQYF
TRBD2 . TRBJ2-1 TRBV19 TGTGCCAGTAGGAATAGCGGGACCGCCTCCTACAATGAGCAGTTCTTC CASRNSGTASYNEQFF
TRBD2 . TRBJ2-3 TRBV7-8 TGTGCCAGCAGCTTTAGCGGGAGCACAGATACGCAGTATTTT CASSFSGSTDTQYF
TRBD2 once TRBJ2-1 TRBV11-3 TGTGCCAGCAGCGCGAGCGGGAGGGACTACAATGAGCAGTTCTTC CASSASGRDYNEQFF
. . TRBJ2-7 TRBV29-1 TGCAGCGTTGAAGGGACTAGGGGGTTTCGGGAGCAGTACTTC CSVEGTRGFREQYF
. . TRBJ1-2 TRBV7-8 TGTGCCAGCAGCTTACAATCAGGCAGGGAACCCTATGGCTACACCTTC CASSLQSGREPYGYTF
TRBD1 . TRBJ2-3 TRBV29-1 TGCAGCGTAGCGGGACAGGGCCGAACAGATACGCAGTATTTT CSVAGQGRTDTQYF
. . TRBJ1-4 TRBV5-1 TGCGCCAGCAGCTTGGTCGGGGGGGAAAATGAAAAACTGTTTTTT CASSLVGGENEKLFF
. . TRBJ2-6 TRBV18 TGTGCCAGCTCACCACGTATCCTGGCGGCAACCCGCTCTGGGGCCAACGTCCTGACTTTC CASSPRILAATRSGANVLTF
. . TRBJ2-6 TRBV6-1 TGTGCCAGCAGTCACAGCTCTGGGGCCAACGTCCTGACTTTC CASSHSSGANVLTF
. . TRBJ2-5 TRBV6-6 TGTGCCAGCAGTTACCCACAAGAGACCCAGTACTTC CASSYPQETQYF
TRBD1 . TRBJ2-2 TRBV6-1 TGTGCCAGCAAATCTGACAGGGGGGACACCGGGGAGCTGTTTTTT CASKSDRGDTGELFF
. . TRBJ1-1 TRBV5-4 TGTGCCACACCCGGTTTTGTTGGCACTGAAGCTTTCTTT CATPGFVGTEAFF
TRBD2 . TRBJ2-5 TRBV19 TGTGCCAGTAGTATGACTAGCGGGACAGAGACCCAGTACTTC CASSMTSGTETQYF
TRBD2 . TRBJ2-5 TRBV7-2 TGTGCCAGCAGCCCGAGGACTAGCGGGAGGGGAGCAGAGACCCAGTACTTC CASSPRTSGRGAETQYF
. . TRBJ2-3 TRBV11-3 TGTGCCAGCAGCTTAGCCGCTGGGCTCACAGATACGCAGTATTTT CASSLAAGLTDTQYF
TRBD2 once TRBJ2-2 TRBV2 TGTGCCAGCAGTGGCCCGGGAGGGTACACCGGGGAGCTGTTTTTT CASSGPGGYTGELFF
. . TRBJ2-2 TRBV11-2 TGTGCCAGCAGCTTAGATTTGGGGCCCGGGGAGCTGTTTTTT CASSLDLGPGELFF